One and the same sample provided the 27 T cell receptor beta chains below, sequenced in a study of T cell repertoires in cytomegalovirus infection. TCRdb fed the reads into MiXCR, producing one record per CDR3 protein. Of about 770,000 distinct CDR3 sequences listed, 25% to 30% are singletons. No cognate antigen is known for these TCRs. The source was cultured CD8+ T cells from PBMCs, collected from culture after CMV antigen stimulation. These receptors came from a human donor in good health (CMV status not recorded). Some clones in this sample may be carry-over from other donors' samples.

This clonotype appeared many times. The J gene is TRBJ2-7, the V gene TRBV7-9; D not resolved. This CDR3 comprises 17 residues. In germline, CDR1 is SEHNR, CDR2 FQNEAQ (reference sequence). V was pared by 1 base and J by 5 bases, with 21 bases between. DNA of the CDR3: TGTGCCAGCAGCTTAGAGGGAAGATCTACCCTATTCCACGAGCAGTACTTC. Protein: CASSLEGRSTLFHEQYF. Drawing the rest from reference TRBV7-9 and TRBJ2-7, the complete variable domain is DTGVSQNPRHKITKRGQNVTFRCDPISEHNRLYWYRQTLGQGPEFLTYFQNEAQLEKSRLLSDRFSAERPKGSFSTLEIQRTEQGDSAMYLCASSLEGRSTLFHEQYFGPGTRLTVT.

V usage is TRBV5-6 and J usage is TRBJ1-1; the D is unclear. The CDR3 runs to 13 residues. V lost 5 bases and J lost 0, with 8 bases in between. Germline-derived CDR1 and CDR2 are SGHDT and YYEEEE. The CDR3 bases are TGTGCCAGCAGTAACGGAATGAACACTGAAGCTTTCTTT. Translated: CASSNGMNTEAFF.

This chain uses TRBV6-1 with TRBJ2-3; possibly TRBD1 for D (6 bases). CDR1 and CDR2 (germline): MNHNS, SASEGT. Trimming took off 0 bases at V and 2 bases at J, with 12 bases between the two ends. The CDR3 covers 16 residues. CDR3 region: CASSEAQGTPTDTQYF. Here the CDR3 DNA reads TGTGCCAGCAGTGAAGCCCAAGGGACACCCACAGATACGCAGTATTTT.

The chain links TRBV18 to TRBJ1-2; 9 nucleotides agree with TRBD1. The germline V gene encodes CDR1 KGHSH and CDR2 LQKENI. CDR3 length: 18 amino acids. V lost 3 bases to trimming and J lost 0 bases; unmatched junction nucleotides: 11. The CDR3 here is CASSPTPGQGLANYGYTF. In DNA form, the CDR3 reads TGTGCCAGCTCACCTACCCCCGGACAGGGGTTAGCTAACTATGGCTACACCTTC.

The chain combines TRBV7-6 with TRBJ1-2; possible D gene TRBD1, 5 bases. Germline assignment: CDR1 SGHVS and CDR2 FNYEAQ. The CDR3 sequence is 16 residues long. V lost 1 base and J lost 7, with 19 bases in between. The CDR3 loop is CASSLVVQALFFGYTF. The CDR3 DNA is TGTGCCAGCAGCTTAGTGGTACAGGCCCTATTTTTTGGCTACACCTTC.

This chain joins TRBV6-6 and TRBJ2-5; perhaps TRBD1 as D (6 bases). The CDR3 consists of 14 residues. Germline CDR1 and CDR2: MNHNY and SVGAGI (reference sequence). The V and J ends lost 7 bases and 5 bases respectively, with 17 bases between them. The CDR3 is CASTHQGYRETQYF. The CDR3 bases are TGTGCCAGCACCCATCAGGGGTATAGGGAGACCCAGTACTTC.

Written as DNA, the CDR3 is TGTGCCAGCAGCCCGTCGACCAAAAGGGGGTATGGTGAGCAGTTCTTC. Residues: CASSPSTKRGYGEQFF. The chain joins TRBV3-1 to TRBJ2-1, with D perhaps TRBD1 (6 bases). The germline V gene encodes CDR1 LGHDT and CDR2 YNNKEL (reference sequence). The CDR3 runs 16 residues. V was cut by 4 bases and J by 9 bases, with 22 bases left in between.

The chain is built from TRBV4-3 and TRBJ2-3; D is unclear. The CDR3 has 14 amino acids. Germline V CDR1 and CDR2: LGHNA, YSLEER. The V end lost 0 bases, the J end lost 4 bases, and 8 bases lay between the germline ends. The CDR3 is CASSQERVADTQYF. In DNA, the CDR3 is TGCGCCAGCAGCCAAGAACGGGTGGCAGATACGCAGTATTTT.

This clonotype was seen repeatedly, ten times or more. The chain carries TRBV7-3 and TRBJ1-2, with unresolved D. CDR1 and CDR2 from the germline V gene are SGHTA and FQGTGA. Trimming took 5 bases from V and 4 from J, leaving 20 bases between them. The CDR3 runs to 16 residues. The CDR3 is CASSPALVGSLYGYTF. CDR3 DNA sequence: TGTGCCAGCAGCCCTGCTCTTGTCGGCAGTCTCTATGGCTACACCTTC.

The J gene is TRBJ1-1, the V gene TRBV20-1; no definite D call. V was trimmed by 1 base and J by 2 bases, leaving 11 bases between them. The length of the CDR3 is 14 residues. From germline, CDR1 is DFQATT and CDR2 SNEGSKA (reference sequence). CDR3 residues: CSARAIGGNTEAFF. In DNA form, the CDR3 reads TGCAGTGCTAGAGCGATCGGAGGAAACACTGAAGCTTTCTTT.

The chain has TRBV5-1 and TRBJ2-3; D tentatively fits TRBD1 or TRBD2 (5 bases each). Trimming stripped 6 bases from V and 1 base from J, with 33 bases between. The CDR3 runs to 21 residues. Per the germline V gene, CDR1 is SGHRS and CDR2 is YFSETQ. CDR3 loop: CASTWGPMYAAPSDRTDTQYF. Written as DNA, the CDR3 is TGCGCCAGCACGTGGGGACCAATGTACGCTGCCCCTTCTGATCGCACAGATACGCAGTATTTT.

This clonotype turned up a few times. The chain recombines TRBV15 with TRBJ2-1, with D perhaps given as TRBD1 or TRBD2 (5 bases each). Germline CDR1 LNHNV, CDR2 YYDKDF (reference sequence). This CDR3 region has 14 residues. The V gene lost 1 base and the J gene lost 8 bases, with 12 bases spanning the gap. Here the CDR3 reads CATSRGGVADEQFF. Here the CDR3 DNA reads TGTGCCACCAGCAGAGGAGGGGTCGCGGATGAGCAGTTCTTC.

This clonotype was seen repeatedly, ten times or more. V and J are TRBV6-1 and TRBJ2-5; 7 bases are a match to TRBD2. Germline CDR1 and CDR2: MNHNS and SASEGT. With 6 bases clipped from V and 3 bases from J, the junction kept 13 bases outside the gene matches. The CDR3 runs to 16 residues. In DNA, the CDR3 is TGTGCCAGCAGCGAGAGGACTAGGGGAGTGGAAGAGACCCAGTACTTC. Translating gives CASSERTRGVEETQYF.

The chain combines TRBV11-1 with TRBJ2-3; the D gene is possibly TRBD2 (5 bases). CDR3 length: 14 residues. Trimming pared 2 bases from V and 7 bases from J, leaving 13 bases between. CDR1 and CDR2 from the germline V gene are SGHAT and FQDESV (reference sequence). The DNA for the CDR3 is TGTGCCAGCAGCTTATTGGCCCCGGGGTATACGCAGTATTTT. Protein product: CASSLLAPGYTQYF.

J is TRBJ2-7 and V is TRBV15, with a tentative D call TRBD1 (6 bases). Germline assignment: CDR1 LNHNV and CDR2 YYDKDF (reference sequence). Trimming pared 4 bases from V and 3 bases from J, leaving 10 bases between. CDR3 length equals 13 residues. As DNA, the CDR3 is TGTGCCACCAGCATCGGACAGAACTACGAGCAGTACGTC. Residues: CATSIGQNYEQYV.

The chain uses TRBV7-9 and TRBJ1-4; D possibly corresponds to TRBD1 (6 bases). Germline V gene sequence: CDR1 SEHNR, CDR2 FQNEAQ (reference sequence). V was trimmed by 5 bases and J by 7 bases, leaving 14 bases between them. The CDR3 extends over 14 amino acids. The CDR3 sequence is CASSPRGAVEKLFF. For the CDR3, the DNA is TGTGCCAGCAGCCCGCGGGGGGCGGTTGAAAAACTGTTTTTT.

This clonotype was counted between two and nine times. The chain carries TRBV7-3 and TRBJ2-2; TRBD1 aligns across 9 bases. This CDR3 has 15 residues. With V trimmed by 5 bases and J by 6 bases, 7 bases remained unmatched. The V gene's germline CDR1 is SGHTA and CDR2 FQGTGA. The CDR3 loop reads CASSLTGGAAGELFF. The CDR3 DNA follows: TGTGCCAGCAGCCTTACAGGGGGCGCGGCCGGGGAGCTGTTTTTT.

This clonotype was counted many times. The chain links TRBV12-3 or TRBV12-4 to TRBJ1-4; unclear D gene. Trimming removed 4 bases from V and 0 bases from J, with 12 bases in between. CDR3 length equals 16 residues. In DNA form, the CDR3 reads TGTGCCAGCAGTTCCGTCTACTCAGCAACTAATGAAAAACTGTTTTTT. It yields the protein CASSSVYSATNEKLFF.

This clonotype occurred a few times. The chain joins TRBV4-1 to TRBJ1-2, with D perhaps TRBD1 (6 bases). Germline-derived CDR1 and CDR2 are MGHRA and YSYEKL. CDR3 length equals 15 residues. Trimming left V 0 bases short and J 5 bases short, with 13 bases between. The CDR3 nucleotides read TGCGCCAGCAGCCAAGATGGGCAGGGGTGGTATGGCTACACCTTC. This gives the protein CASSQDGQGWYGYTF.

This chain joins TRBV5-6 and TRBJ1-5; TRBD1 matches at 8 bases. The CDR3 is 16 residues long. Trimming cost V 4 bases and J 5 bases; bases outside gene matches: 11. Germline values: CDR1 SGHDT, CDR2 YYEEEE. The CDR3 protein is CASSTTGVGADQPQHF. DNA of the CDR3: TGTGCCAGCAGCACGACAGGGGTGGGGGCGGATCAGCCCCAGCATTTT.

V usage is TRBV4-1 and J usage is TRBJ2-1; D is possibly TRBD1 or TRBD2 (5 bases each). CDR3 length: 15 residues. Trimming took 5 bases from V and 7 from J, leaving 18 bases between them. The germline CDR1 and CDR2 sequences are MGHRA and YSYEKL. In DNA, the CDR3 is TGCGCCAGCAGCGAACGTATAAGAGGGACGAATGAGCAGTTCTTC. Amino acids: CASSERIRGTNEQFF.

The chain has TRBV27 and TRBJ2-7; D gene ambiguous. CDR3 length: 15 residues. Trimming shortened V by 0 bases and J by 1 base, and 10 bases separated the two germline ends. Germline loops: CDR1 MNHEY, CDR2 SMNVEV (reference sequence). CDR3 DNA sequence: TGTGCCAGCAGTTTATCAGTCAGCCAGTCCTACGAGCAGTACTTC. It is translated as CASSLSVSQSYEQYF.

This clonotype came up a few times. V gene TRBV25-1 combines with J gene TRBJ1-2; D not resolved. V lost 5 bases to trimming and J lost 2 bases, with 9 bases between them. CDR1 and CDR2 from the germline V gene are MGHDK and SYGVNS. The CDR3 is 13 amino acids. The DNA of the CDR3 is TGTGCCAGCAGTTCCCCAGAGAACTATGGCTACACCTTC. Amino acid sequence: CASSSPENYGYTF.

The CDR3 DNA follows: TGTGCCAGCAGCTCACCGTCCTTAGACAGGGCCTACGAGCAGTACTTC. This sequence encodes CASSSPSLDRAYEQYF. This chain links TRBV7-6 with TRBJ2-7, with 7 nucleotides matching TRBD1. This CDR3 spans 16 amino acids. J gave up 2 bases and V 4 bases, and 11 bases lay outside the gene matches. CDR1 and CDR2 from the germline V gene are SGHVS and FNYEAQ.

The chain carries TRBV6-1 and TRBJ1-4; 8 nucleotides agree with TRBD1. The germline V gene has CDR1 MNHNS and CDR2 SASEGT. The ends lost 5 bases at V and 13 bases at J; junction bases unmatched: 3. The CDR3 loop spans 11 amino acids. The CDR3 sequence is CASSHGQGLFF. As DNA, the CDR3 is TGTGCCAGCAGTCACGGACAGGGACTGTTTTTT.

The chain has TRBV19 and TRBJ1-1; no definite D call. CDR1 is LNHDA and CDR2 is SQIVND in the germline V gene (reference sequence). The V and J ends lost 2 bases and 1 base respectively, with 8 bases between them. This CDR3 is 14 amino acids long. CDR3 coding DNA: TGTGCCAGTAGTATAATCCAGCAGAACACTGAAGCTTTCTTT. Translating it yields CASSIIQQNTEAFF.

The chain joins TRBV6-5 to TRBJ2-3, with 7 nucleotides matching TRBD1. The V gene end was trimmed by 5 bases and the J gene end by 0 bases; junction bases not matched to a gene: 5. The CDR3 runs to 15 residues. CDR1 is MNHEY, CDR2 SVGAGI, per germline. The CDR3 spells CASSTRDRSTDTQYF. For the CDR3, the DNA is TGTGCCAGCAGTACTCGGGACAGAAGCACAGATACGCAGTATTTT.